Presented here are 24 T cell receptor beta chains from one specimen sequenced in a study of blood T cell repertoires in COVID-19. The method was immunoSEQ multiplex PCR; TCRdb's version includes in-frame clones alone and lacks a portion of them. The sample has some 240,000 clones; roughly 83% are singletons. The specimen sequenced was peripheral blood. These receptors all stem from a woman of 80 years or more with acute or convalescent COVID-19.

A few counts support this clone. This chain uses TRBV11-2 with TRBJ2-3, with D tentatively TRBD2 (6 bases). V lost 2 bases to trimming and J lost 4 bases, with 16 bases between them. Per the germline V gene, CDR1 is SGHAT and CDR2 is FQNNGV. The CDR3 has 16 residues. CDR3 residues: CASSLSLTSSPDTQYF. In DNA, the CDR3 is TGTGCCAGCAGCTTATCCCTGACTAGTTCCCCAGATACGCAGTATTTT.

The J gene is TRBJ1-6, the V gene TRBV3-1 (or the pseudogene TRBV3-2); tentatively, D is TRBD1 (6 bases). Looked up from germline, CDR1 is LGHDT and CDR2 is YNNKEL (reference sequence). The CDR3 is made up of 15 amino acids. V lost 1 base and J 10 bases, leaving 14 bases between the germline ends. In nucleotides, the CDR3 is TGTGCCAGCAGCCAAGGGCAGGGGCACGGCTCACCCCTCCACTTT. Amino acid sequence: CASSQGQGHGSPLHF.

This chain connects TRBV2 to TRBJ1-3; 7 positions match TRBD1. This CDR3 region has 16 residues. Losses at the gene ends were 4 bases for V and 1 base for J; bases not matched to a gene: 7. CDR1 SNHLY and CDR2 FYNNEI come from the germline V gene. The DNA of the CDR3 is TGTGCCAGCAGTGGGGACAGTCAACAATCTGGAAACACCATATATTTT. Its protein is CASSGDSQQSGNTIYF. Combining the CDR3 with reference TRBV2 and TRBJ1-3 gives the whole variable domain EPEVTQTPSHQVTQMGQEVILRCVPISNHLYFYWYRQILGQKVEFLVSFYNNEISEKSEIFDDQFSVERPDGSNFTLKIRSTKLEDSAMYFCASSGDSQQSGNTIYFGEGSWLTVV.

This clone occurred a few times. The CDR3 DNA reads as TGTGCCAGCAGCCACCGGACAGGGGGACTTAACTATGGCTACACCTTC. It encodes CASSHRTGGLNYGYTF. The chain employs TRBV3-1 (or the pseudogene TRBV3-2) and TRBJ1-2; 10 bases fit TRBD1. CDR3 size: 16 residues. Germline CDR1 reads LGHDT; CDR2 reads YNNKEL (reference sequence). J gave up 1 base and V 3 bases, and 5 bases lay outside the gene matches.

The V gene is TRBV2, the J gene TRBJ1-6; TRBD1 might be the D (5 bases). CDR1 and CDR2 (germline): SNHLY, FYNNEI. The CDR3 is 14 amino acids. V gave up 7 bases and J gave up 5 bases, with 12 bases separating them. The CDR3 loop is CASTWGGNNSPLHF. The CDR3 DNA reads as TGTGCCAGCACATGGGGCGGGAATAATTCACCCCTCCACTTT. The full variable domain, in which reference TRBV2 and TRBJ1-6 provide the parts outside the CDR3, is EPEVTQTPSHQVTQMGQEVILRCVPISNHLYFYWYRQILGQKVEFLVSFYNNEISEKSEIFDDQFSVERPDGSNFTLKIRSTKLEDSAMYFCASTWGGNNSPLHFGNGTRLTVT.

J is TRBJ1-6 and V is TRBV14; TRBD1 aligns across 7 bases. Per the germline V gene, CDR1 is SGHDN and CDR2 is FVKESK. V was clipped by 0 bases and J by 10 bases; unmatched bases: 6. The CDR3 extends over 15 amino acids. CDR3 DNA: TGTGCCAGCAGCCAAGACAGTAGGGGGCCCTCACCCCTCCACTTT. This codes for CASSQDSRGPSPLHF.

Only a few counts were recorded for this clone. The J gene is TRBJ1-2, the V gene TRBV15; 9 nucleotides agree with TRBD1. Germline CDR1 is LNHNV and CDR2 is YYDKDF (reference sequence). CDR3 length equals 16 residues. V lost 5 bases and J lost 4; bases outside the gene matches: 11. The DNA for the CDR3 is TGTGCCACCAGCCCTGTCCCGGGACAGGGCAGCTATGGCTACACCTTC. Encoded protein: CATSPVPGQGSYGYTF.

The J gene is TRBJ1-5, the V gene TRBV5-1; the match to TRBD1 covers 7 bases. J lost 4 bases, V lost 0 bases, and 7 bases had no gene match. CDR1 is SGHRS and CDR2 is YFSETQ in the germline V gene. The CDR3 contains 16 residues. In nucleotides, the CDR3 is TGCGCCAGCAGCTTGGGCCCGACAGGGAGTAATCAGCCCCAGCATTTT. Its protein is CASSLGPTGSNQPQHF.

This clone was found once. The chain recombines TRBV7-9 with TRBJ1-1; TRBD1 matches at 10 bases. The junction had 7 bases not matched to a gene; V was cut back by 5 bases and J by 4 bases. CDR3 length: 15 residues. The V gene's germline CDR1 is SEHNR and CDR2 FQNEAQ (reference sequence). CDR3 region: CASSVTGTGATEAFF. CDR3 bases: TGTGCCAGCAGCGTGACCGGGACAGGGGCCACTGAAGCTTTCTTT. The full variable domain, rest sourced from reference TRBV7-9 and TRBJ1-1, is DTGVSQNPRHKITKRGQNVTFRCDPISEHNRLYWYRQTLGQGPEFLTYFQNEAQLEKSRLLSDRFSAERPKGSFSTLEIQRTEQGDSAMYLCASSVTGTGATEAFFGQGTRLTVV.

J is TRBJ2-7 and V is TRBV27, with 10 nucleotides matching TRBD1. The germline gives CDR1 MNHEY, CDR2 SMNVEV (reference sequence). This CDR3 comprises 19 residues. V shed 5 bases, J shed 2 bases, and the junction held 18 bases outside the gene matches. The CDR3 DNA reads as TGTGCCAGCAGTGCCCGACCGGGACAGGGGCGAACGCCTCCCTACGAGCAGTACTTC. This gives the protein CASSARPGQGRTPPYEQYF.

This chain joins TRBV5-5 and TRBJ1-2; D gene ambiguous. From germline, CDR1 is SGHKS and CDR2 YYEKEE (reference sequence). CDR3 length equals 19 residues. V dropped 5 bases and J dropped 4 bases, with 30 bases sitting between them. Here the CDR3 reads CASRIAAGSFRQTIYGYTF. The CDR3 DNA reads TGTGCCAGCAGGATTGCGGCGGGCTCTTTCCGCCAGACGATCTATGGCTACACCTTC. Full variable domain (rest looked up from reference TRBV5-5 and TRBJ1-2): DAGVTQSPTHLIKTRGQQVTLRCSPISGHKSVSWYQQVLGQGPQFIFQYYEKEERGRGNFPDRFSARQFPNYSSELNVNALLLGDSALYLCASRIAAGSFRQTIYGYTFGSGTRLTVV.

The V call is TRBV27, the J call TRBJ2-7; D gene uncertain. The ends were cut back, 0 bases at V and 4 bases at J, with 13 bases in the middle. The CDR3 totals 15 residues. CDR1 is MNHEY and CDR2 is SMNVEV in the germline V gene (reference sequence). The CDR3 reads CASSLSRNRDYEQYF. For the CDR3, the DNA is TGTGCCAGCAGTTTATCTAGGAACAGAGATTACGAGCAGTACTTC.

With respect to this clone: Other DNA sequences in this sample translate to the same CDR3. V usage is TRBV6-5 and J usage is TRBJ2-7; D tentatively reads TRBD1 or TRBD2 (7 bases each). Looked up from germline, CDR1 is MNHEY and CDR2 is SVGAGI. The CDR3 is 12 amino acids. With 6 bases removed from V and 7 bases from J, the gap between germline ends came to 13 bases. CDR3 in amino acids: CASSYRGGEQYF. In DNA, the CDR3 is TGTGCCAGCAGCTACAGGGGAGGGGAGCAGTACTTC.

The chain employs TRBV29-1 and TRBJ2-1; D may correspond to TRBD1 or TRBD2 (6 bases each). The V gene's germline CDR1 is SQVTM and CDR2 ANQGSEA. V was pared by 7 bases and J by 15 bases, with 19 bases between. The CDR3 totals 11 residues. The CDR3: CSGGAGASTFF. The CDR3 region has the DNA TGCAGCGGGGGGGCAGGGGCCTCCACGTTCTTC.

The chain employs TRBV2 and TRBJ1-4; the D is unclear. The CDR3 consists of 12 residues. Germline assignment: CDR1 SNHLY and CDR2 FYNNEI. V was pared by 11 bases and J by 6 bases, with 13 bases between. This CDR3 reads CAGKPGDEKLFF. CDR3 nucleotides: TGTGCCGGTAAACCAGGTGATGAAAAACTGTTTTTT.

This chain connects TRBV10-3 to TRBJ1-1, with TRBD1 as a possible D gene (6 bases). This CDR3 comprises 11 residues. CDR1 is ENHRY, CDR2 SYGVKD, per germline. V was shortened by 4 bases and J by 7 bases, with 7 bases between the two germline ends. The CDR3, as DNA: TGTGCCATCAGTGGAGGGGGTGAAGCTTTCTTT. This translates into CAISGGGEAFF.

This rearrangement joins TRBV2 to TRBJ2-1; TRBD1 matches 9 bases. Unmatched junction bases numbered 4, after V lost 5 bases and J lost 5 bases. Germline V gene data show CDR1 as SNHLY and CDR2 as FYNNEI. This CDR3 contains 14 residues. Here the CDR3 reads CASSTGTGNNEQFF. The CDR3, as DNA: TGTGCCAGCAGTACCGGGACAGGGAACAATGAGCAGTTCTTC.

A few counts support this clone. The J gene is TRBJ2-7, the V gene TRBV3-1 (or the pseudogene TRBV3-2), with 7 bases fitting TRBD1. V lost 0 bases and J lost 2; bases outside the gene matches: 7. The CDR3 contains 16 residues. Germline CDR1 is LGHDT and CDR2 is YNNKEL (reference sequence). The CDR3 DNA sequence: TGTGCCAGCAGCCAAGATGTGGTACAGGGGACCTACGAGCAGTACTTC. This translates into CASSQDVVQGTYEQYF.

The V call is TRBV30, the J call TRBJ1-5; D not resolved. The germline V and J ends were trimmed by 0 bases and 3 bases, with 9 bases remaining between them. The germline CDR1 and CDR2 sequences are GTSNPN and SVGIG (reference sequence). The CDR3 sequence is 14 residues long. CDR3 region: CAWSVRGNNQPQHF. CDR3 bases: TGTGCCTGGAGTGTAAGAGGGAACAATCAGCCCCAGCATTTT. The whole variable domain, remainder taken from reference TRBV30 and TRBJ1-5, is SQTIHQWPATLVQPVGSPLSLECTVEGTSNPNLYWYRQAAGRGLQLLFYSVGIGQISSEVPQNLSASRPQDRQFILSSKKLLLSDSGFYLCAWSVRGNNQPQHFGDGTRLSIL.

In its sample, this clone was seen once. The rearrangement joins TRBV6-6 to TRBJ1-5; D not certain. The CDR3 is 16 amino acids. Looked up from germline, CDR1 is MNHNY and CDR2 is SVGAGI (reference sequence). Trimming took 5 bases from V and 4 from J, leaving 18 bases between them. DNA of the CDR3: TGTGCCAGCAGTCCCCGGTGGGAGGTAGGGAATCAGCCCCAGCATTTT. Translating gives CASSPRWEVGNQPQHF.

The chain recombines TRBV5-1 with TRBJ2-3, with TRBD2 identical over 11 bases. This CDR3 comprises 15 residues. Per germline, CDR1 SGHRS and CDR2 YFSETQ. The trim removed 0 bases at V and 14 bases at J, leaving 11 bases unmatched. CDR3 amino acids: CASSLEASGGRHRYF. CDR3 DNA sequence: TGCGCCAGCAGCTTGGAGGCTAGCGGGGGGCGACACCGGTATTTT.

The CDR3 region has the DNA TGTGCCAGCAGCTTAACGTTAGCGGCTAGCACAGATACGCAGTATTTT. Translation: CASSLTLAASTDTQYF. The rearrangement joins TRBV7-9 to TRBJ2-3; TRBD2 might be the D (6 bases). This CDR3 region has 16 residues. Germline V gene data show CDR1 as SEHNR and CDR2 as FQNEAQ (reference sequence). V lost 2 bases to trimming and J lost 0 bases, with 12 bases between them.

The table lists this clone with a few counts. The chain links TRBV28 to TRBJ1-1; maybe TRBD1 (5 bases). CDR3 size: 15 residues. Germline lookup yields CDR1 MDHEN and CDR2 SYDVKM. V lost 7 bases and J 4 bases, leaving 19 bases between the germline ends. The DNA for the CDR3 is TGTGCCAGCACCCGACCCGGGGGAAGGAGCACTGAAGCTTTCTTT. Its translation is CASTRPGGRSTEAFF.

The chain is built from TRBV19 and TRBJ2-7, with 9 nucleotides matching TRBD1. V lost 1 base and J lost 9; bases outside the gene matches: 10. This CDR3 is built from 15 residues. The germline gives CDR1 LNHDA, CDR2 SQIVND (reference sequence). For the CDR3, the DNA is TGTGCCAGTAGTATAGGAGGGACAGGGATTTCGGGGCAGTACTTC. As protein: CASSIGGTGISGQYF.